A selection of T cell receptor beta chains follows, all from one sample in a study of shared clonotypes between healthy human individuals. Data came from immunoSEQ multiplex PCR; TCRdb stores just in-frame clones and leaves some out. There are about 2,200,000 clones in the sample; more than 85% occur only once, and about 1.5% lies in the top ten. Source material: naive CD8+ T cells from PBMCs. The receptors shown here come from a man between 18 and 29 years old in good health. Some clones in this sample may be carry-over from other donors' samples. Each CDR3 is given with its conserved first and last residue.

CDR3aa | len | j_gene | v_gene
CASRQGNGELFF | 12 | TRBJ2-2 | TRBV6-4
CASKPSASSTDTQYF | 15 | TRBJ2-3 | TRBV5-1
CASSIRQGLTGELFF | 15 | TRBJ2-2 | TRBV19
CASSVAGGRFSSTDTQYF | 18 | TRBJ2-3 | TRBV9
CASSLGQGFSGNTIYF | 16 | TRBJ1-3 | TRBV7-6
CASSAGTGLGAGEKLFF | 17 | TRBJ1-4 | TRBV11-2
CASSSRGGLYYGYTF | 15 | TRBJ1-2 | TRBV28
CASSLGQAWSYEQYF | 15 | TRBJ2-7 | TRBV9
CASSLRSGGPTEAFF | 15 | TRBJ1-1 | TRBV27
CASSPSGSAYEQYF | 14 | TRBJ2-7 | TRBV4-3
CASRKLGLAGVGSYEQYF | 18 | TRBJ2-7 | TRBV27
CASGPAAGRVGNEQFF | 16 | TRBJ2-1 | TRBV12-5
CASEVSRYQETQYF | 14 | TRBJ2-5 | TRBV7-9
CASSTRGTEAFF | 12 | TRBJ1-1 | TRBV7-2
CASSKEARAGADCEQYF | 17 | TRBJ2-7 | TRBV21-1
CASSGADVGQYF | 12 | TRBJ2-5 | TRBV28
CASSRAASYEQYF | 13 | TRBJ2-7 | TRBV5-1
CASSYRGGEAFF | 12 | TRBJ1-1 | TRBV6-5
CASSLVGGGHGYTF | 14 | TRBJ1-2 | TRBV28
CASSRDPGLEIDNEQFF | 17 | TRBJ2-1 | TRBV4-1
CASSVRRVYGYTF | 13 | TRBJ1-2 | TRBV9
CASSDAPLSGLARTDTQYF | 19 | TRBJ2-3 | TRBV6-4
CASGRGGPYNEQFF | 14 | TRBJ2-1 | TRBV27
CASSLDSGRRYEQFF | 15 | TRBJ2-1 | TRBV7-9
CASRAGQGLDEQYF | 14 | TRBJ2-7 | TRBV28